The 15 T cell receptor beta chains below were found in one sample sequenced in a study of identical twins. TCRdb independently ran MiXCR on the 5' RACE reads; one entry per CDR3 protein. This table holds 210,000 or so distinct CDR3 sequences, 15% to 20% found once. The sample was also reused in another study, on T cells expressing NK-cell markers.

The specimen sequenced was CD8+ T cells sorted from blood. These receptors were taken from a woman aged 18-30 years in good health.

This clonotype was detected a few times. The V gene is TRBV7-2, the J gene TRBJ2-1; D gene ambiguous. Looked up from germline, CDR1 is SGHTA and CDR2 is FQGNSA. V was pared by 5 bases and J by 7 bases, with 9 bases between. There are 12 residues in the CDR3. CDR3 in amino acids: CASSRMRNEQFF. The DNA for the CDR3 is TGTGCCAGCAGCCGAATGAGAAATGAGCAGTTCTTC.

This clonotype was seen a handful of times. The gene calls are TRBV5-1 and TRBJ2-7; possibly TRBD1 or TRBD2 for D (6 bases each). This CDR3 comprises 15 residues. The germline V and J ends were trimmed by 0 bases and 2 bases, with 12 bases remaining between them. Germline V CDR1 and CDR2: SGHRS, YFSETQ. CDR3 in DNA: TGCGCCAGCAGCTTGGAAGGGGGGCCAACCTACGAGCAGTACTTC. It encodes CASSLEGGPTYEQYF. Full variable domain (rest looked up from reference TRBV5-1 and TRBJ2-7): KAGVTQTPRYLIKTRGQQVTLSCSPISGHRSVSWYQQTPGQGLQFLFEYFSETQRNKGNFPGRFSGRQFSNSRSEMNVSTLELGDSALYLCASSLEGGPTYEQYFGPGTRLTVT.

This clonotype turned up a few times. The CDR3 DNA is TGTGCTAGTGGTTGGGACATGCCTGAAGCTTTCTTT. Translating gives CASGWDMPEAFF. This chain links TRBV12-5 with TRBJ1-1; TRBD1 is a possible D gene (6 bases). The CDR3 spans 12 residues. Per the germline V gene, CDR1 is LGHNT and CDR2 is FRNRAP. V lost 4 bases to trimming and J lost 6 bases, with 9 bases between them.

This clonotype was counted between two and nine times. The chain employs TRBV20-1 and TRBJ1-1; D remains unclear. Per germline, CDR1 DFQATT and CDR2 SNEGSKA (reference sequence). Trimming removed 5 bases at V and 5 bases at J, with 12 bases between. The CDR3 loop spans 12 amino acids. This chain's CDR3 is CSAPPVGTEAFF. CDR3 coding DNA: TGCAGTGCTCCGCCCGTTGGAACTGAAGCTTTCTTT.

This clonotype has more than one count but fewer than ten. CDR3 bases: TGTGCCACCGCGGACCTTCTCACAGATACGCAGTATTTT. Protein: CATADLLTDTQYF. V gene TRBV24-1 combines with J gene TRBJ2-3; D remains unclear. V was shortened by 9 bases and J by 2 bases, with 11 bases between the two germline ends. CDR1 is KGHDR, CDR2 SFDVKD, per germline. The CDR3 runs to 13 residues.

This CDR3 reads CASSWGSNTGELFF. The CDR3 nucleotides read TGTGCCAGCAGTTGGGGGTCGAACACCGGGGAGCTGTTTTTT. The genes are TRBV6-2 or TRBV6-3 and TRBJ2-2; TRBD1 or TRBD2 may be the D gene (5 bases each). Deletions cut 4 bases from V and 0 bases from J, with 6 bases between. Germline V lookup: CDR1 MNHEY, CDR2 SVGEGT. The CDR3 sequence is 14 residues long.

This clonotype was counted many times. This chain connects TRBV29-1 to TRBJ2-7; D is ambiguous. Germline V gene data show CDR1 as SQVTM and CDR2 as ANQGSEA. The CDR3 is 13 residues long. V was trimmed by 0 bases and J by 2 bases, leaving 8 bases between them. The CDR3 coding sequence is TGCAGCGTTGAAGATGGACGGACCTACGAGCAGTACTTC. Protein: CSVEDGRTYEQYF.

The CDR3 bases are TGCAGTGCTAGCCCCGGGGCCGAAGCCAAAAACATTCAGTACTTC. Protein sequence: CSASPGAEAKNIQYF. V and J are TRBV20-1 and TRBJ2-4; D possibly uses TRBD1 or TRBD2 (5 bases each). Looked up from germline, CDR1 is DFQATT and CDR2 is SNEGSKA (reference sequence). CDR3 length equals 15 residues. V lost 3 bases to trimming and J lost 0 bases, with 12 bases between them.

The chain joins TRBV6-4 to TRBJ2-3, with TRBD1 identical over 8 bases. The trim removed 4 bases at V and 3 bases at J, leaving 6 bases unmatched. Germline-derived CDR1 and CDR2 are MRHNA and SNTAGT. CDR3 length: 15 amino acids. As DNA, the CDR3 is TGTGCCAGCAGTGTCCAGGGGGCTGAGACAGATACGCAGTATTTT. Amino acid sequence: CASSVQGAETDTQYF.

This clonotype was detected only a few times. This chain connects TRBV29-1 to TRBJ2-1; 7 nucleotides line up with TRBD2. The CDR3 covers 13 residues. Germline-derived CDR1 and CDR2 are SQVTM and ANQGSEA. After removal of 3 bases from V and 10 bases from J, the junction contained 9 bases not matched to a gene. The CDR3 is CSVDLADTREQFF. The DNA of the CDR3 is TGCAGCGTTGACCTAGCGGACACACGGGAGCAGTTCTTC.

There are a few counts of this clonotype. The chain couples TRBV7-9 to TRBJ2-3, with 7 bases identical to TRBD2. Germline values: CDR1 SEHNR, CDR2 FQNEAQ (reference sequence). This CDR3 region has 17 residues. Germline trimming cut 5 bases from V and 5 bases from J; bases unmatched to any gene: 16. The CDR3 DNA reads as TGTGCCAGCAGCCCCAAGAAGGGAAGGCGGGAGAAAGATACGCAGTATTTT. This codes for CASSPKKGRREKDTQYF.

This rearrangement joins TRBV27 to TRBJ1-5; no firm D call. Trimming left V 0 bases short and J 5 bases short, with 11 bases between. The germline V gene has CDR1 MNHEY and CDR2 SMNVEV (reference sequence). The length of the CDR3 is 15 residues. The CDR3 DNA reads as TGTGCCAGCAGTTTATCGACGTCCGGGGATCAGCCCCAGCATTTT. It translates to CASSLSTSGDQPQHF.

In its sample, this clonotype was seen many times. The gene calls are TRBV3-1 and TRBJ2-7; D remains unclear. The CDR3 extends over 13 amino acids. Germline V gene lookup returns CDR1 LGHDT and CDR2 YNNKEL (reference sequence). Trimming pared 1 base from V and 4 bases from J, leaving 8 bases between. The CDR3 nucleotides read TGTGCCAGCAGCCAAGGGGCCTTTTACGAGCAGTACTTC. Its translation: CASSQGAFYEQYF.

This clonotype was counted at least ten times. This rearrangement joins TRBV7-9 to TRBJ2-1; D may match TRBD1 or TRBD2 (6 bases each). Trimming took 5 bases from V and 5 from J, leaving 16 bases between them. Germline lookup yields CDR1 SEHNR and CDR2 FQNEAQ (reference sequence). The CDR3 is 15 residues long. This CDR3 is CASSLRRGAHNEQFF. The CDR3 nucleotides read TGTGCCAGCAGCCTCCGGAGGGGGGCCCACAATGAGCAGTTCTTC.

This rearrangement joins TRBV19 to TRBJ2-7, with 9 bases aligning to TRBD1. This CDR3 spans 14 amino acids. The junction had 10 bases not matched to a gene; V was cut back by 8 bases and J by 5 bases. CDR1 is LNHDA and CDR2 is SQIVND in the germline V gene (reference sequence). CDR3 nucleotides: TGTGCCAGTCATCGACAGGGGGTATTCAACGAGCAGTACTTC. It specifies CASHRQGVFNEQYF.